This T cell receptor beta chain came from a study of OX40 agonist ivuxolimab in advanced cancers. Regarding the complete study: The costimulatory receptor OX40 (CD134) was targeted by ivuxolimab, a fully human IgG2 agonistic monoclonal antibody. Intravenous ivuxolimab was administered to patients every 2 weeks at six dose levels: 0.01, 0.1, 0.3, 1.5, 3 and 10 mg/kg. Among the roughly 50 dose-escalation patients, roughly 20 had hepatocellular carcinoma, roughly 15 melanoma, 9 renal cell carcinoma and 9 head and neck cancer. In the dose-escalation cohort, more than 75% of patients were male, and the mean age was approximately 60 years, with a range of about 23 to 85. Patients were allowed to have had prior anti-PD-1, anti-PD-L1 or anti-CTLA-4 therapy, and around 43% of the dose-escalation patients had been treated with checkpoint inhibitors. Three dose-escalation patients achieved partial responses, one with hepatocellular carcinoma and two with cutaneous melanoma. Peripheral TCRbeta sequencing was intended to test whether TCR sequence diversity was altered and clonal T-cell expansion was caused by ivuxolimab. The paper covers the monotherapy dose-escalation part of the phase I ivuxolimab trial, which included N of about 50 patients.

For sequencing of the TCRbeta CDR3 region, genomic DNA was extracted from the sorted cells. The immunoSEQ Assay was used to sequence the TCRbeta CDR3 regions. This immuneACCESS table, as held by TCRdb, lists in-frame sequences with V and J called but not all clones. Of the missing ones, under half trace to an unresolved V gene in checked studies; the others have no known cause. The table for this sample lists approximately 45,000 clones; 80% of them were counted only once. The top ten clonotypes cover about 4.4% of the sample. Reading the germline V gene gives CDR1 ENHRY and CDR2 SYGVKD. Ends trimmed: V by 7 bases, J by 8 bases; bases unmatched to a gene: 11. The CDR3 measures 14 amino acids from cysteine to phenylalanine. The read is trimmed to its CDR3 DNA, 42 bases read in frame from base 1. The trial excluded patients who had a history of autoimmune disease or who were on systemic immunosuppression. Peripheral blood for TCR sequencing was collected from all dose cohorts at baseline, on cycle 4 day 1, and on cycle 7 day 1. The samples were drawn from a first-in-human, open-label, multicenter phase I dose-escalation trial of ivuxolimab. Adults with locally advanced or metastatic melanoma, renal cell carcinoma, hepatocellular carcinoma or head and neck squamous cell carcinoma were enrolled in the trial. Before TCR sequencing, CD4+ T cells and CD8+ T cells from peripheral blood were sorted into separate populations.

Study-wide findings and limitations: Low levels of normalized T-cell clonal expansion were also shown by some nonresponding patients. Partial responders in the 0.1-3.0 mg/kg groups had among the lowest normalized peripheral clonal expansion, especially among CD8+ T cells. After ivuxolimab, more expanded clones were found on average in CD8+ T cells than in CD4+ T cells. At doses of 0.1 to 3.0 mg/kg, clonal expansion of both CD4+ and CD8+ blood T cells was observed from baseline to week 6. Antigen specificity was not determined for the clonally expanded peripheral T cells.

As to this clone: The specificity of this receptor is unknown. It has no much larger one-base neighbor in the sample; base qualities were not kept.

Sequenced material: CD4+ or CD8+ T cells sorted from blood, taken in a trial of the OX40 agonist ivuxolimab. The V and J segments used are TRBV10-3 and TRBJ1-1, with TRBD1 matching 9 junction bases. This TCR came from an adult with an advanced solid tumor such as melanoma, head and neck, liver or kidney cancer. Here is the DNA: TGTGCCATCACCAGAACAGGGGGCCCGGCCGAAGCTTTCTTT. It specifies CAITRTGGPAEAFF.